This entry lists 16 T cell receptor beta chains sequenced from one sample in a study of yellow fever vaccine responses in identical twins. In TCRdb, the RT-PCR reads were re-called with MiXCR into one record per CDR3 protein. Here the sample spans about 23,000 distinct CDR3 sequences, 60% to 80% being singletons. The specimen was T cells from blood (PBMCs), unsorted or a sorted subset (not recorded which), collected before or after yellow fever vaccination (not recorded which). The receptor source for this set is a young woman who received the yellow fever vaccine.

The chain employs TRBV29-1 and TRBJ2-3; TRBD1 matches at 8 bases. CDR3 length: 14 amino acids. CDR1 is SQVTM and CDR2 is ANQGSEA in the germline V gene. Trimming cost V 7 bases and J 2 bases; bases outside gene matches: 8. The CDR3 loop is CSAPTGEHTDTQYF. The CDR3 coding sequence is TGCAGCGCCCCGACAGGGGAGCACACAGATACGCAGTATTTT.

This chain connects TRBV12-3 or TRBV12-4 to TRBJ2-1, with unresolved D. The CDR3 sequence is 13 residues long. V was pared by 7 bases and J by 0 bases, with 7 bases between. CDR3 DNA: TGTGCCAGCATGGCGAGCTCCTACAATGAGCAGTTCTTC. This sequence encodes CASMASSYNEQFF.

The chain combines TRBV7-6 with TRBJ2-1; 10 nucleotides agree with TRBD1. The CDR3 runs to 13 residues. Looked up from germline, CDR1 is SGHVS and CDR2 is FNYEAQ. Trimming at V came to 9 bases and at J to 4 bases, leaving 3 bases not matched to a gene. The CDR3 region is CASAGQGYNEQFF. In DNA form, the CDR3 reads TGTGCCAGTGCGGGACAGGGGTACAATGAGCAGTTCTTC.

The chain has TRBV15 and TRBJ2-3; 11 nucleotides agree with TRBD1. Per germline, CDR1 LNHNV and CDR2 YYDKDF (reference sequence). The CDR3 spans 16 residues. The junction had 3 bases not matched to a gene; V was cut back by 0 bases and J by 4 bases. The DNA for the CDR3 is TGTGCCACCAGCAGAGATAGGGGACAGGGGGCAGATACGCAGTATTTT. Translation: CATSRDRGQGADTQYF.

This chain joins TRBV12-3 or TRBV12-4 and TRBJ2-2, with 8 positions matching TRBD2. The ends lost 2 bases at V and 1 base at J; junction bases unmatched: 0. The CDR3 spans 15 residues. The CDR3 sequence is CASSLTSGNTGELFF. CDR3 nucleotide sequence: TGTGCCAGCAGTTTAACTAGCGGGAACACCGGGGAGCTGTTTTTT.

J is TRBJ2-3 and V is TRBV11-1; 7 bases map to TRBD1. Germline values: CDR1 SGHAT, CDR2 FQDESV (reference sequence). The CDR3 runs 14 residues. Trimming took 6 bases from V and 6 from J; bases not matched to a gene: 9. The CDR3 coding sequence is TGTGCCAGCAGTCCATCGACAGGGTCGGATACGCAGTATTTT. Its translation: CASSPSTGSDTQYF.

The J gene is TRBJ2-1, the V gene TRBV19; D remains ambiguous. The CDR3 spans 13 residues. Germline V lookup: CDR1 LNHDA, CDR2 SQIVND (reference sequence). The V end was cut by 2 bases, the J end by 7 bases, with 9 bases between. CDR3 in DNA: TGTGCCAGTAGTATACCCCCTTTTAATGAGCAGTTCTTC. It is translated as CASSIPPFNEQFF.

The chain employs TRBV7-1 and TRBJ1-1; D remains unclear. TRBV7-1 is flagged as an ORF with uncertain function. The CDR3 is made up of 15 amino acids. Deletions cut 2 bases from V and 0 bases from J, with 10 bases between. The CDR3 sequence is CASSSRTGMNTEAFF. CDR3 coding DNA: TGTGCCAGCAGCTCAAGGACGGGCATGAACACTGAAGCTTTCTTT.

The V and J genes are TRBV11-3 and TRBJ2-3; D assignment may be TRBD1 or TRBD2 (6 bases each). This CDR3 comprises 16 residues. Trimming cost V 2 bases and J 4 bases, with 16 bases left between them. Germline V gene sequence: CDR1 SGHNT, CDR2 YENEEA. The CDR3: CASSLQGGRGPDTQYF. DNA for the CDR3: TGTGCCAGCAGCTTACAAGGGGGGCGCGGGCCAGATACGCAGTATTTT.

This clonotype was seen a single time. In DNA form, the CDR3 reads TGTGCCAGCAGCAACCCGCCCCGGGGGGTAGGCTCGGGTGGAAACACCATATATTTT. It encodes CASSNPPRGVGSGGNTIYF. The chain joins TRBV11-2 to TRBJ1-3, with D perhaps TRBD1 (5 bases). Trimming shortened V by 5 bases and J by 3 bases, and 26 bases separated the two germline ends. CDR1 is SGHAT, CDR2 FQNNGV, per germline. The length of the CDR3 is 19 residues. The complete variable domain, with remaining parts taken from reference TRBV11-2 and TRBJ1-3, reads EAGVAQSPRYKIIEKRQSVAFWCNPISGHATLYWYQQILGQGPKLLIQFQNNGVVDDSQLPKDRFSAERLKGVDSTLKIQPAKLEDSAVYLCASSNPPRGVGSGGNTIYFGEGSWLTVV.

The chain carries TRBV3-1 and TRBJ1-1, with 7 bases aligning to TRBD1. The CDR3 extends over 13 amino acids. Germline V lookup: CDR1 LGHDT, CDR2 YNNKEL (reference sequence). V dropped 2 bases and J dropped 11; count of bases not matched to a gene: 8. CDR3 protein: CASSQTKGATAFF. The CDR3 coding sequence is TGTGCCAGCAGCCAAACGAAGGGGGCGACGGCTTTCTTT. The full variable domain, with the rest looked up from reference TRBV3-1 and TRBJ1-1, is DTAVSQTPKYLVTQMGNDKSIKCEQNLGHDTMYWYKQDSKKFLKIMFSYNNKELIINETVPNRFSPKSPDKAHLNLHINSLELGDSAVYFCASSQTKGATAFFGQGTRLTVV.

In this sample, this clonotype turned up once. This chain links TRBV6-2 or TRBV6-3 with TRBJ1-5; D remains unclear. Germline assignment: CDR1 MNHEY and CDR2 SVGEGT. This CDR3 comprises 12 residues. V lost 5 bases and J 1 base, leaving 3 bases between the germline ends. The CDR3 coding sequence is TGTGCCAGCAGTCCAAGCAATCAGCCCCAGCATTTT. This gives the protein CASSPSNQPQHF.

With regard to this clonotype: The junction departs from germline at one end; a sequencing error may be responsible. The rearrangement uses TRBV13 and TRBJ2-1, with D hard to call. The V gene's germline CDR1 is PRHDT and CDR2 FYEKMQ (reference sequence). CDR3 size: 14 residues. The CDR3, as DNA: TGTGCCACCATCCTACAGCGTTCCAACAATGACCAGTTCTTC. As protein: CATILQRSNNDQFF.

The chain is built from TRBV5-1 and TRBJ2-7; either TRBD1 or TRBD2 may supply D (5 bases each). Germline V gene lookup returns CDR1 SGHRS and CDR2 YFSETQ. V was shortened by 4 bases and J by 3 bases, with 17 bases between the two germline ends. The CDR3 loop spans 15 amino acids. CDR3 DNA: TGCGCCAGCAGCCGGGACCCTGAAGGGTACTACGAGCAGTACTTC. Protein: CASSRDPEGYYEQYF.

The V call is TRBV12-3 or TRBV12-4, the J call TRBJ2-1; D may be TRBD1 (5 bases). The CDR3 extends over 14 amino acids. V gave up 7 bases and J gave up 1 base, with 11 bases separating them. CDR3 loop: CASKLTESYNEQFF. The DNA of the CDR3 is TGTGCCAGCAAACTGACAGAATCCTACAATGAGCAGTTCTTC.

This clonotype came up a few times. CDR3 nucleotide sequence: TGCAGTGCTAGAGATTTCTTTAGCGGGAGGGGAGCGGATACGCAGTATTTT. Its translation is CSARDFFSGRGADTQYF. The V and J genes are TRBV20-1 and TRBJ2-3; the match to TRBD2 covers 11 bases. Trimming at V came to 0 bases and at J to 6 bases, leaving 11 bases not matched to a gene. Per germline, CDR1 DFQATT and CDR2 SNEGSKA (reference sequence). The CDR3 covers 17 residues.